This T cell receptor (beta chain) comes out of a study of blood T cells in healthy people across ages. This CDR3 contains 15 residues. Germline V lookup: CDR1 MNHEY, CDR2 SMNVEV (reference sequence). With 4 bases removed from V and 7 bases from J, the gap between germline ends came to 19 bases. About this clonotype: Its antigen is still unknown.

Primers used in a second PCR of about 6 to 12 cycles were a sample-barcoded 5' primer and a J-beta primer mix. Each of the samples gave a minimum of 3 million paired-end reads that contained CDR3. MiXCR, run by TCRdb on the 5' RACE reads, gives a single entry per CDR3 protein. The data show 550,000 to 600,000 distinct CDR3 sequences, more than 45% seen once. Overall study results and limits: Donor CMV status, an unknown factor, possibly confounded changes in expanded clonotypes. Among T cells, TCR beta diversity per million cells dropped roughly linearly as age rose.

The sequenced material came from blood. The chain combines TRBV27 with TRBJ1-1, with a weak D call TRBD1 (6 bases). This sequence was found in an older man in good health. CDR3 protein: CASSSSEWGRGEAFF. The DNA of the CDR3 is TGTGCCAGCAGTTCCAGCGAGTGGGGGCGCGGTGAAGCTTTCTTT.